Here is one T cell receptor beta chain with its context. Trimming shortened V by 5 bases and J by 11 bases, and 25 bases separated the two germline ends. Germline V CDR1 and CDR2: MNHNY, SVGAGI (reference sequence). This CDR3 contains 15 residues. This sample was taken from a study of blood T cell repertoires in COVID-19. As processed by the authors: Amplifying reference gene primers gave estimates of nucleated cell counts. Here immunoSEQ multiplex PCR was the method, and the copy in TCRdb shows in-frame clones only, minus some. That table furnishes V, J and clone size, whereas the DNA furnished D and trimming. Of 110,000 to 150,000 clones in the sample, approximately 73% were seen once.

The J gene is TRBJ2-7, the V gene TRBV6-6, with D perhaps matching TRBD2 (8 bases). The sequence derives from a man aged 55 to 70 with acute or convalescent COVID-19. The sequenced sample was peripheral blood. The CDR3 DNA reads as TGTGCCAGCAGTCTGCGGACAGGCCGGGAGGGGGAGAAGTACTTC. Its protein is CASSLRTGREGEKYF.